Listed below are T cell receptor beta chains from one sample, sequenced in a study of cytomegalovirus exposure and HLA in healthy donors. Sequencing was performed with immunoSEQ multiplex PCR; in TCRdb, only in-frame clones are kept and a portion is missing. This sample has 160,000 or so clones, with roughly 84% found just once. The specimen sequenced was PBMCs. The receptors derive from a man aged 45-60 years in good health and CMV-seropositive. Each CDR3 is given with its conserved first and last residue. The D gene is left open where the match is weak. Size tells how often a clone was seen (once, few, many) or the class of an expanded clone, and some rows leave it out.

abundance	d_gene	v_gene	j_gene	CDR3nt	CDR3aa
once	TRBD1	TRBV25-1	TRBJ1-1	TGTGCCAGCAGTGCTCCGACAGGGCTGAGCACTGAAGCTTTCTTT	CASSAPTGLSTEAFF
once	TRBD1	TRBV19	TRBJ1-1	TGTGCCAGTAGTGACAGGGGGCCTAACACTGAAGCTTTCTTT	CASSDRGPNTEAFF
NA	TRBD2	TRBV27	TRBJ2-3	TGTGCCAGCAGTTTATCGACGGGACTAGAAGTGGGCACAGATACGCAGTATTTT	CASSLSTGLEVGTDTQYF
NA	TRBD2	TRBV5-1	TRBJ2-2	TGCGCCAGCAGCCCGAGCGGGAGTGGGGCCGGGGAGCTGTTTTTT	CASSPSGSGAGELFF
once	NA	TRBV19	TRBJ1-1	TGTGCCAGTAGTATATTCGGCAGCGGGAACACTGAAGCTTTCTTT	CASSIFGSGNTEAFF
NA	NA	TRBV6-1	TRBJ2-2	TGTGCCAGCAGTGATCTGTTCGGGAGTTCGGCCGGGGAGCTGTTTTTT	CASSDLFGSSAGELFF
NA	NA	TRBV9	TRBJ2-5	TGTGCCAGCAGCACCAGACCGGACTCCCAAGAGACCCAGTACTTC	CASSTRPDSQETQYF
NA	NA	TRBV7-9	TRBJ1-3	TGTGCCAGCAGCGGGCAGGGCTCTGGAAACACCATATATTTT	CASSGQGSGNTIYF
NA	TRBD1	TRBV7-6	TRBJ1-2	TGTGCCAGCAGCCCCGGGACAGGAGCTAACTATGGCTACACCTTC	CASSPGTGANYGYTF
NA	TRBD1	TRBV5-1	TRBJ2-2	TGCGCCAGCAGCTCCGGAGACAGGGCGACCGGGGAGCTGTTTTTT	CASSSGDRATGELFF
NA	NA	TRBV19	TRBJ1-2	TGTGCCAGTAGTCCCACCGGGCCCCAGGGAGGGGCTAGCTATGGCTACACCTTC	CASSPTGPQGGASYGYTF
NA	NA	TRBV7-2	TRBJ1-5	TGTGCCAGCAGCTCATCAGGGGTTAGCAATCAGCCCCAGCATTTT	CASSSSGVSNQPQHF
NA	TRBD2	TRBV6-5	TRBJ2-1	TGTGCCAGCAGTTCCGGGACTAGCGGGAGGAGAGGGGAGCAGTTCTTC	CASSSGTSGRRGEQFF
NA	TRBD2	TRBV18	TRBJ2-3	TGTGCCAGCTCACCGACTAGCGGACACACAGATACGCAGTATTTT	CASSPTSGHTDTQYF
NA	TRBD2	TRBV7-9	TRBJ2-2	TGTGCCAGCAGTTCCGGGACTAGCGGGGGACGGGAGCTGTTTTTT	CASSSGTSGGRELFF
once	NA	TRBV18	TRBJ2-5	TGTGCCAGCTCCGTCCAAGAGACCCAGTACTTC	CASSVQETQYF
NA	NA	TRBV21-1	TRBJ1-4	TGTGCCAGCAGCAAAGCTTGGCCCCCTCCCTCAGGACAGGCGCCTAATGAAAAACTGTTTTTT	CASSKAWPPPSGQAPNEKLFF
once	TRBD1	TRBV25-1	TRBJ2-1	TGTGCCAGCAGTGTCCGAGGGACAGGGCGGGTGGGTGAGCAGTTCTTC	CASSVRGTGRVGEQFF
NA	NA	TRBV9	TRBJ2-3	TGTGCCAGCAGCGGGGGGGTGGAAACAGATACGCAGTATTTT	CASSGGVETDTQYF
NA	NA	TRBV6-6	TRBJ1-3	TGTGCCAGCAGTTACTCACAGGGTTCTGGAAACACCATATATTTT	CASSYSQGSGNTIYF
NA	NA	TRBV9	TRBJ1-3	TGTGCCAGCAGCGTAGGGAGGAGGACAGATTTTACTGGAAACACCATATATTTT	CASSVGRRTDFTGNTIYF
NA	NA	TRBV5-1	TRBJ2-1	TGCGCCAGCAGCTCCGGCGGAGGGACGCGTATCTACAATGAGCAGTTCTTC	CASSSGGGTRIYNEQFF
NA	NA	TRBV19	TRBJ1-2	TGTGCCAGTAGGCGAACAGGGAAAAGTCATGGCTACACCTTC	CASRRTGKSHGYTF
NA	TRBD2	TRBV27	TRBJ2-3	TGTGCCAGCAGCCCGGGACTAGACACAGATACGCAGTATTTT	CASSPGLDTDTQYF
NA	NA	TRBV6-5	TRBJ1-1	TGTGCCAGCAGTTACTCCTCAGGGTGGAAGGACACTGAAGCTTTCTTT	CASSYSSGWKDTEAFF
NA	TRBD1	TRBV2	TRBJ2-1	TGTGCCAGCAGTGGACAGGGGAGCAATGAGCAGTTCTTC	CASSGQGSNEQFF
NA	TRBD1	TRBV19	TRBJ1-2	TGTGCCAGTAGTATGCGGACAGGTGTGCGTGGCTACACCTTC	CASSMRTGVRGYTF
NA	TRBD1	TRBV10-1	TRBJ2-1	TGCGCCAGCAGTGCTAACAGGGGATCCTACAATGAGCAGTTCTTC	CASSANRGSYNEQFF
NA	TRBD1	TRBV11-3	TRBJ2-4	TGTGCCAGCAGCCCGACAGGGGTAGCCAAAAACATTCAGTACTTC	CASSPTGVAKNIQYF
NA	TRBD2	TRBV14	TRBJ2-1	TGTGCCAGCAGCCAAGTTCTAGCGGCCCTCTACAATGAGCAGTTCTTC	CASSQVLAALYNEQFF
NA	NA	TRBV5-8	TRBJ1-2	TGTGCCAGCAGCTTGGCCTTAATAGGGGCCGTTGGCTACACCTTC	CASSLALIGAVGYTF
once	NA	TRBV19	TRBJ2-1	TGTGCCACCTCACCTAGCGTCGAGCAGTTCTTC	CATSPSVEQFF
NA	TRBD1	TRBV6-6	TRBJ1-2	TGTGCCAGCAGTCGGGACAGCGTGGGTGGCTACACCTTC	CASSRDSVGGYTF
NA	NA	TRBV19	TRBJ2-7	TGTGCCAGTAGTATTGGGCCCCCCGCCGGCGAGCAGTACTTC	CASSIGPPAGEQYF
NA	NA	TRBV29-1	TRBJ1-3	TGCAGCGCCCAGACAGGCCCTGGAAACACCATATATTTT	CSAQTGPGNTIYF
few	NA	TRBV29-1	TRBJ2-3	TGCAGCGTTGTCGAGGGGGTAGATACGCAGTATTTT	CSVVEGVDTQYF
NA	NA	TRBV4-2	TRBJ2-7	TGTGCCAGCAGCCAAGGTAGTAGGGGCCCTCCTTACGAGCAGTACTTC	CASSQGSRGPPYEQYF
NA	NA	TRBV18	TRBJ2-1	TGTGCCAGCTCACGAGACGGGTACAATGAGCAGTTCTTC	CASSRDGYNEQFF
NA	NA	TRBV10-1	TRBJ1-1	TGCGCCAGCAGTGAGTCCCGAGGTACTGAAGCTTTCTTT	CASSESRGTEAFF
NA	TRBD1	TRBV9	TRBJ2-7	TGTGCCAGCAGCGTAGGATTGACCCGGGGGACAGGCTTC	CASSVGLTRGTGF
NA	NA	TRBV15	TRBJ1-1	TGTGCCACCAGGTCCGCGTTGAACACTGAAGCTTTCTTT	CATRSALNTEAFF
NA	TRBD1	TRBV5-5	TRBJ2-1	TGTGCCAGCAGCTTGGCCGGGACAGACTACAATGAGCAGTTCTTC	CASSLAGTDYNEQFF
once	NA	TRBV5-3	TRBJ2-5	TGTGCCAGAAGCTTGATCCTAGGCCCAGAGACCCAGTACTTC	CARSLILGPETQYF
NA	NA	TRBV27	TRBJ1-2	TGTGCCAGCAGTCGACCGGGGGGCGATGGCTACACCTTC	CASSRPGGDGYTF
NA	NA	TRBV10-2	TRBJ2-1	TGCGCCAGCACCCCGGTCCTGTTCGATGAGCAGTTCTTC	CASTPVLFDEQFF
NA	NA	TRBV7-8	TRBJ1-4	TGTGCCAGCAGCTCCTCTATGAAACTGTTTTTT	CASSSSMKLFF